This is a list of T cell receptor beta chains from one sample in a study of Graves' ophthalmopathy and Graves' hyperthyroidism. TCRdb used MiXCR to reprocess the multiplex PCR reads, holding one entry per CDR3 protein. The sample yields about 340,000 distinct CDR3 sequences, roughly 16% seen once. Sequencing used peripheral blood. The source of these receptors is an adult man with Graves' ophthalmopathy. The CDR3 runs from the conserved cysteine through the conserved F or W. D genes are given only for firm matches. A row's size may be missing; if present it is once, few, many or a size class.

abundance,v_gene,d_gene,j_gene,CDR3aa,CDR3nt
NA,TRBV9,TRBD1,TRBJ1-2,CASGDRGRGYTF,TGTGCCAGCGGAGACAGGGGAAGAGGCTACACCTTC
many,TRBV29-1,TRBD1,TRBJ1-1,CSGRTGGTEAFF,TGCAGCGGAAGGACAGGGGGAACTGAAGCTTTCTTT
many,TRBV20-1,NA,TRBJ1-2,CSARDPLQGSAGYTF,TGCAGTGCTAGAGATCCTCTCCAGGGATCAGCTGGCTACACCTTC
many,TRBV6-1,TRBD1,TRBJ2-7,CASSRQGASYEQYF,TGTGCCAGCAGCAGACAGGGGGCCTCCTACGAGCAGTACTTC
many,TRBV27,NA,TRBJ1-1,CASSLLGGTEAFF,TGTGCCAGCAGCTTATTAGGAGGCACTGAAGCTTTCTTT
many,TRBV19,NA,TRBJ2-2,CASSIGWEAGELFF,TGTGCCAGTAGTATAGGATGGGAGGCCGGGGAGCTGTTTTTT
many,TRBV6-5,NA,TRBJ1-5,CASSSARNQPQHF,TGTGCCAGCAGTTCGGCCCGCAATCAGCCCCAGCATTTT
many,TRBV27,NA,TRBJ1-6,CASSLVFGEDGYNSPLHF,TGTGCCAGCAGTTTAGTTTTCGGGGAGGATGGGTATAATTCACCCCTCCACTTT
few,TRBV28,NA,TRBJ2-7,CASSLRRGISYEQYF,TGTGCCAGCAGTTTAAGGAGGGGGATCTCCTACGAGCAGTACTTC
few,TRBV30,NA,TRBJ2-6,CAWNVRESGANVLTF,TGTGCCTGGAACGTCAGGGAATCTGGGGCCAACGTCCTGACTTTC
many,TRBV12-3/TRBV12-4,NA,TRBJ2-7,CASNNGGPAYEQYF,TGTGCCAGCAATAACGGCGGGCCGGCCTACGAGCAGTACTTC
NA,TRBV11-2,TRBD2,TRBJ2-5,CASSRLAGSVETQYF,TGTGCCAGCAGCCGACTAGCGGGATCGGTAGAGACCCAGTATTTC
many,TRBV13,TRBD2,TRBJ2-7,CASSLGPSGAREQYF,TGTGCCAGCAGCTTAGGGCCTAGCGGGGCAAGGGAGCAGTACTTC
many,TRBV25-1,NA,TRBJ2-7,CASSEWAANSYEQYF,TGTGCCAGCAGTGAATGGGCCGCGAATTCCTACGAGCAGTACTTC
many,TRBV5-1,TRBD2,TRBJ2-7,CASSDLRLAGGYEQYF,TGCGCCAGCAGCGATCTTAGACTAGCGGGAGGGTACGAGCAGTACTTC
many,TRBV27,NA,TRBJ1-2,CASSFRQGHYGYTF,TGTGCCAGCAGTTTTCGCCAGGGCCACTATGGCTACACCTTC
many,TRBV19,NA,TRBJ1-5,CASSIGYRDQPQHF,TGTGCCAGTAGTATAGGTTACAGGGACCAGCCCCAGCATTTT
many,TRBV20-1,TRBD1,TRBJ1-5,CSAPNPDRVVQPQHF,TGCAGTGCGCCGAACCCGGACAGGGTAGTACAGCCCCAGCATTTT
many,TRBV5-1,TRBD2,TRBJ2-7,CASSLAGVSYEQYF,TGTGCCAGCAGTTTAGCGGGGGTCTCCTACGAGCAGTACTTC
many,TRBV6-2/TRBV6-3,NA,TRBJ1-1,CASSIENTEAFF,TGTGCCAGCAGTATAGAGAACACTGAAGCTTTCTTT
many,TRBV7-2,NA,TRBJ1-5,CASSLQGWDQPQHF,TGTGCCAGCAGCTTACAGGGGTGGGATCAGCCCCAGCATTTT
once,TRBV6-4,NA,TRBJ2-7,CASRRISYEQYF,TGTGCCAGCAGAAGGATCTCCTACGAGCAGTACTTC
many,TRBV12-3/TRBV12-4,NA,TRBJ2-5,CASSPTRAQETQYF,TGTGCCAGCAGCCCTACGAGGGCCCAAGAGACCCAGTACTTC
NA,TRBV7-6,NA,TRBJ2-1,CASSLYSLAGEQFF,TGTGCCAGCAGCTTATACTCACTGGCTGGCGAGCAGTTCTTC
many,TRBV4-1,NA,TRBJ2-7,CASSQIDGYEQYF,TGCGCCAGCAGCCAAATCGACGGCTACGAGCAGTACTTC
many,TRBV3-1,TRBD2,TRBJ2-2,CASSPAGGGYNTGELFF,TGTGCCAGCAGCCCCGCGGGGGGTGGTTATAACACCGGGGAGCTGTTTTTT
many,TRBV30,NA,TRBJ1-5,CAWSGGNGQPQHF,TGTGCCTGGAGTGGGGGCAATGGTCAGCCCCAGCATTTT
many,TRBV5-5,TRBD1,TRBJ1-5,CASKLDRVNQPQHF,TGTGCCAGCAAGTTGGACAGGGTCAATCAGCCCCAGCATTTT
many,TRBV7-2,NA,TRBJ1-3,CASSPRDNSGNTIYF,TGTGCCAGCAGCCCGCGGGACAACTCTGGAAACACCATATATTTT
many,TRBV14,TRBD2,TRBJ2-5,CASSQDPPSGRETQYF,TGTGCCAGCAGCCAAGATCCTCCTAGCGGGAGAGAGACCCAGTACTTC
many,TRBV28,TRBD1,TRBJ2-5,CASSSWTGQQETQYF,TGTGCCAGCAGTTCGTGGACAGGGCAACAAGAGACCCAGTACTTC
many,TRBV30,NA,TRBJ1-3,CAWSLGHSGNTIYF,TGTGCCTGGAGCTTGGGCCACTCTGGAAACACCATATATTTT
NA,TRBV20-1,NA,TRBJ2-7,CSASGLGVYEQYF,TGCAGTGCTAGTGGTCTAGGAGTCTACGAGCAGTACTTC
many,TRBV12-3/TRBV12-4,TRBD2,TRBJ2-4,CASTDSGSGIQYF,TGTGCCAGCACCGATAGCGGGAGTGGCATTCAGTACTTC
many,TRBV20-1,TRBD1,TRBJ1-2,CSAPAGTVSYGYTF,TGCAGTGCTCCTGCCGGGACAGTGTCATATGGCTACACCTTC
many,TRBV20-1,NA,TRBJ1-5,CSATGTNNQPQHF,TGCAGTGCTACCGGGACAAACAATCAGCCCCAGCATTTT
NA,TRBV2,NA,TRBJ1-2,CASSKGVNYGYTF,TGTGCCAGCAGTAAGGGAGTTAACTATGGCTACACCTTC
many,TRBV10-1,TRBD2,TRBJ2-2,CASSLAGDAGELFF,TGCGCCAGCAGTCTAGCGGGAGATGCCGGGGAGCTGTTTTTT
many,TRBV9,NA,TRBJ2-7,CASSVEAGALYEQYF,TGTGCCAGCAGCGTAGAAGCCGGGGCGCTATACGAGCAGTACTTC
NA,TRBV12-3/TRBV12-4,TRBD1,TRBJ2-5,CASSKQGSETQYF,TGTGCCAGCAGTAAACAGGGGTCTGAGACCCAGTACTTC
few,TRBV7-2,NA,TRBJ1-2,CASNPDRANYGYTF,TGTGCCAGCAACCCCGACAGAGCTAACTATGGCTACACCTTC
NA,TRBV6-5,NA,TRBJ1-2,CASSLDKDYGYTF,TGTGCCAGCAGTCTCGACAAAGACTATGGCTACACCTTC